This entry lists 27 T cell receptor delta chains sequenced from one sample in a study of Vδ1+ human thymocytes. The template was reverse-transcribed extracted RNA. CDR3 amplicons came from multiplex PCR with pooled V-gene forward and constant-region reverse primers. TCRdb processed the multiplex PCR reads again with the CATT caller. The sample carries about 55,000 delta-chain clones, about a sixth recorded once. Study-wide findings and caveats: In the thymus, TRG and TRD repertoires looked highly polyclonal with Gaussian CDR3 lengths.

For these receptors, no antigen is known. Source material: Vdelta1+ gamma-delta thymocytes from the thymus. The subset is: FACS-sorted CD3+ TCRalphabeta- TCRVdelta1+ TCRVdelta2- thymocytes. Receptors were obtained from a boy in the first two years of life who had congenital heart surgery.

The rearrangement uses TRDV1 and TRDJ1; 11 bases are shared with TRDD3. After removal of 0 bases from V and 2 bases from J, the junction contained 5 bases not matched to a gene. Germline V gene lookup returns CDR1 TSWWSYY and CDR2 QGS. This CDR3 is 17 amino acids long. This chain's CDR3 is CALGELKVGDTTDKLIF. The CDR3 nucleotides read TGTGCTCTTGGGGAACTTAAGGTGGGGGATACGACCGATAAACTCATCTTT.

The chain carries TRDV1 and TRDJ1; TRDD3 matches at 8 bases. The J segment lost 9 bases and the V segment lost 2 bases, leaving 14 bases of the junction unmatched. In germline, CDR1 is TSWWSYY, CDR2 QGS. This CDR3 spans 16 amino acids. Here the CDR3 DNA reads TGTGCTCTTGGGGAATTGGTAGGGGGGGATATGGTAGAACTCATCTTT. Residues: CALGELVGGDMVELIF.

This clone turned up a few times. The chain combines TRDV1 with TRDJ1; 8 bases map to TRDD2. The CDR3 is made up of 17 amino acids. In germline, CDR1 is TSWWSYY, CDR2 QGS. The V gene end was trimmed by 2 bases and the J gene end by 0 bases; junction bases not matched to a gene: 8. The CDR3 region is CALGELGFLPDTDKLIF. The CDR3 DNA follows: TGTGCTCTTGGGGAATTAGGCTTCCTACCCGACACCGATAAACTCATCTTT.

This clone was seen more than once but under ten times. The chain combines TRDV1 with TRDJ1; 8 bases map to TRDD3. V dropped 1 base and J dropped 5; count of bases not matched to a gene: 30. From germline, CDR1 is TSWWSYY and CDR2 QGS. The CDR3 is made up of 23 amino acids. The CDR3 spells CALGEQIMTGKPRTGGKADKLIF. CDR3 nucleotides: TGTGCTCTTGGGGAACAGATCATGACGGGAAAGCCACGTACTGGGGGGAAAGCTGATAAACTCATCTTT.

This clone was counted a few times. The junction does not match germline at one end; this may be a read error. The chain couples TRDV1 to TRDJ1; 7 bases align to TRDD3. This CDR3 has 16 amino acids. CDR1 TSWWSYY and CDR2 QGS come from the germline V gene. In DNA, the CDR3 is TGTGCTCTTGGGGAACCCCCGGTGGGGGAGACCGATAAACCCATCTTT. It translates to CALGEPPVGETDKPIF.

This clone was counted only a few times. V usage is TRDV1 and J usage is TRDJ1; D may be TRDD3 (5 bases). Trimming took 1 base from V and 0 from J, leaving 30 bases between them. Germline CDR1 is TSWWSYY and CDR2 is QGS. The CDR3 sequence is 22 residues long. CDR3 region: CALGERFIQLGEPPLYTDKLIF. The CDR3 region has the DNA TGTGCTCTTGGGGAACGATTTATCCAGTTAGGGGAGCCCCCGTTGTACACCGATAAACTCATCTTT.

This clone was observed a few times. This chain uses TRDV1 with TRDJ1, with D maybe TRDD3 (6 bases). The CDR3 covers 29 residues. Looked up from germline, CDR1 is TSWWSYY and CDR2 is QGS. Trimming removed 1 base from V and 4 bases from J, with 55 bases in between. Written as DNA, the CDR3 is TGTGCTCTTGGGGAACCAGCCCGGCGGAGGTTCCTCCCTACTGGGCCGAATTCCGAACTTCGGATGTTTAACGATAAACTCATCTTT. It specifies CALGEPARRRFLPTGPNSELRMFNDKLIF.

As regards this clone: The sample has other DNA sequences that encode this CDR3 too. V and J are TRDV1 and TRDJ1; TRDD3 agrees at 7 bases. After removal of 9 bases from V and 2 bases from J, the junction contained 30 bases not matched to a gene. The CDR3 loop spans 21 amino acids. Germline V gives CDR1 TSWWSYY, CDR2 QGS. The CDR3 nucleotides are TGTGCTCTCACCGGGCCCAGACGGGATTGGGGGACGTCCGCCGATACCGATAAACTCATCTTT. This encodes CALTGPRRDWGTSADTDKLIF.

This clone appeared a few times. This rearrangement joins TRDV1 to TRDJ1; no definite D call. CDR1 and CDR2 (germline): TSWWSYY, QGS. CDR3 length: 16 residues. Between the trimmed V and J ends, which lost 4 bases and 0 bases, there was a span of 15 bases. CDR3 region: CALGAPPLRDTDKLIF. The CDR3 bases are TGTGCTCTTGGGGCGCCCCCACTACGGGACACCGATAAACTCATCTTT.

This clone has only a few counts. The chain joins TRDV1 to TRDJ1; the D is unclear. Looked up from germline, CDR1 is TSWWSYY and CDR2 is QGS. The CDR3 extends over 14 amino acids. The V and J ends lost 5 bases and 5 bases respectively, with 15 bases between them. The CDR3 reads CALGRTPLGDKLIF. The DNA of the CDR3 is TGTGCTCTTGGGAGAACGCCTTTAGGGGATAAACTCATCTTT.

V gene TRDV1 combines with J gene TRDJ1, with 8 bases fitting TRDD3. CDR3 size: 21 residues. Germline CDR1 reads TSWWSYY; CDR2 reads QGS. Trimming at V came to 4 bases and at J to 0 bases, leaving 22 bases not matched to a gene. CDR3 in DNA: TGTGCTCTTGGGGTCGCCTCCGGCAGGTTAGCTGGGGGACCGTACACCGATAAACTCATCTTT. The encoded protein is CALGVASGRLAGGPYTDKLIF.

V gene TRDV1 combines with J gene TRDJ1, with unresolved D. The V gene's germline CDR1 is TSWWSYY and CDR2 QGS. Trimming removed 3 bases at V and 0 bases at J, with 14 bases between. This CDR3 contains 16 residues. Here the CDR3 DNA reads TGTGCTCTTGGGGAGCGAGGAGACGGGAACACCGATAAACTCATCTTT. Translated: CALGERGDGNTDKLIF.

This clone was seen a handful of times. The chain combines TRDV1 with TRDJ1, with 10 positions matching TRDD3. With V trimmed by 4 bases and J by 1 base, 12 bases remained unmatched. The germline V gene encodes CDR1 TSWWSYY and CDR2 QGS. This CDR3 has 18 residues. In nucleotides, the CDR3 is TGTGCTCTTGGGGCCCCCTTCCTTAGGGGGATACGCACCGATAAACTCATCTTT. Its protein is CALGAPFLRGIRTDKLIF.

This clone was counted a few times. The chain uses TRDV1 and TRDJ1; the match to TRDD2 covers 7 bases. J was trimmed by 2 bases and V by 1 base; bases with no gene match: 22. This CDR3 is built from 21 residues. Germline V gene sequence: CDR1 TSWWSYY, CDR2 QGS. DNA for the CDR3: TGTGCTCTTGGGGAACCCAGTTCCTACGGTAAGGGATTAGAGGGGACCGATAAACTCATCTTT. Protein: CALGEPSSYGKGLEGTDKLIF.

This clone showed up just a few times. This sequence joins TRDV1 and TRDJ1, with 10 nucleotides matching TRDD3. From germline, CDR1 is TSWWSYY and CDR2 QGS. J lost 0 bases, V lost 5 bases, and 9 bases had no gene match. This CDR3 spans 17 amino acids. Written as DNA, the CDR3 is TGTGCTCTTGGGAAATCCTGGGGGATAACAGACACCGATAAACTCATCTTT. Translation gives CALGKSWGITDTDKLIF.

The gene calls are TRDV1 and TRDJ1; 8 positions match TRDD3. From germline, CDR1 is TSWWSYY and CDR2 QGS. The CDR3 is made up of 19 amino acids. Trimming removed 3 bases from V and 3 bases from J; junction bases left unmatched: 18. CDR3 nucleotide sequence: TGTGCTCTTGGGGAGACCTTTAAGCACTGGGGGTCTCGAGCCGATAAACTCATCTTT. This gives the protein CALGETFKHWGSRADKLIF.

This clone was counted a few times. This chain connects TRDV1 to TRDJ1; no firm D call. CDR1 and CDR2 from the germline V gene are TSWWSYY and QGS. The CDR3 spans 15 residues. V shed 1 base and J shed 7 bases, with 16 bases lying between them. The CDR3 sequence: CALGERRIRPGKLIF. The CDR3, as DNA: TGTGCTCTTGGGGAACGAAGGATCCGGCCGGGTAAACTCATCTTT.

This clone was found a few times. The chain joins TRDV1 to TRDJ1; D is perhaps TRDD2 or TRDD3 (5 bases each). Trimming pared 1 base from V and 5 bases from J, leaving 23 bases between. The CDR3 is made up of 18 amino acids. Germline V CDR1 and CDR2: TSWWSYY, QGS. The CDR3 DNA sequence: TGTGCTCTTGGGGAACGTCTTCCCCGTAATGATCGGGGGGATAAACTCATCTTT. Translated: CALGERLPRNDRGDKLIF.

This clone was counted between two and nine times. V and J are TRDV3 and TRDJ1; the match to TRDD3 covers 12 bases. Looked up from germline, CDR1 is TVYSNPD and CDR2 is GDNSRS (reference sequence). The V gene end was trimmed by 3 bases and the J gene end by 1 base; junction bases not matched to a gene: 15. This CDR3 is 18 amino acids long. The CDR3 loop is CALDSLLGDTRSTDKLIF. CDR3 DNA: TGTGCCTTGGACTCCCTACTGGGGGATACAAGGAGCACCGATAAACTCATCTTT. Supplemented by reference TRDV3 and TRDJ1, the full variable domain reads CDKVTQSSPDQTVASGSEVVLLCTYDTVYSNPDLFWYRIRPDYSFQFVFYGDNSRSEGADFTQGRFSVKHILTQKAFHLVISPVRTEDSATYYCALDSLLGDTRSTDKLIFGKGTRVTVEP.

This clone was observed a few times. The rearrangement links TRDV3 to TRDJ1; possibly TRDD3 for D (5 bases). Germline lookup yields CDR1 TVYSNPD and CDR2 GDNSRS (reference sequence). Trimming left V 4 bases short and J 8 bases short, with 20 bases between. The length of the CDR3 is 13 residues. DNA for the CDR3: TGTGCCTCCACCCCTTTCCCGGGGGCAAAACTCATCTTT. It codes for CASTPFPGAKLIF.

This clone was counted between two and nine times. This chain uses TRDV1 with TRDJ1, with D possibly TRDD2 on 6 matching bases. Trimming removed 2 bases from V and 0 bases from J, with 34 bases in between. From germline, CDR1 is TSWWSYY and CDR2 QGS. The CDR3 sequence is 23 residues long. The CDR3 reads CALGETSAFRRVLGPQYTDKLIF. The CDR3 coding sequence is TGTGCTCTTGGGGAAACGTCGGCCTTCCGGCGAGTACTAGGTCCCCAGTACACCGATAAACTCATCTTT.

This chain joins TRDV1 and TRDJ1; 13 bases map to TRDD3. The trim removed 1 base at V and 2 bases at J, leaving 25 bases unmatched. This CDR3 contains 24 residues. Germline V gene data show CDR1 as TSWWSYY and CDR2 as QGS. This chain's CDR3 is CALGEQLPPCTGGYALSITDKLIF. As DNA, the CDR3 is TGTGCTCTTGGGGAACAACTTCCTCCCTGTACTGGGGGATACGCTTTATCCATAACCGATAAACTCATCTTT.

The chain joins TRDV1 to TRDJ1; 8 bases agree with TRDD2. The CDR3 is made up of 17 amino acids. Germline V gives CDR1 TSWWSYY, CDR2 QGS. J lost 9 bases, V lost 1 base, and 16 bases had no gene match. The CDR3 DNA sequence: TGTGCTCTTGGGGAACCCTCTTCCTACTTGGGGACACGCGAACTCATCTTT. Translation: CALGEPSSYLGTRELIF.

V gene TRDV1 combines with J gene TRDJ1; perhaps TRDD3 as D (6 bases). Trimming pared 7 bases from V and 0 bases from J, leaving 30 bases between. The CDR3 contains 20 residues. Germline CDR1 reads TSWWSYY; CDR2 reads QGS. CDR3 nucleotide sequence: TGTGCTCTTGTTGTACCTACCGGGGGAGTTATGCAAAAGTACACCGATAAACTCATCTTT. Protein sequence: CALVVPTGGVMQKYTDKLIF.

This clone has more than one count but fewer than ten. The chain uses TRDV1 and TRDJ1; TRDD3 matches at 9 bases. CDR3 length: 20 residues. J lost 1 base, V lost 4 bases, and 19 bases had no gene match. Germline V gene lookup returns CDR1 TSWWSYY and CDR2 QGS. The CDR3 nucleotides are TGTGCTCTTGGGGTAACACCTTCCGGGATGCTGGGGGATGGCACCGATAAACTCATCTTT. Translation: CALGVTPSGMLGDGTDKLIF.

This clone was seen more than once but under ten times. The gene calls are TRDV1 and TRDJ1; unclear D gene. V was cut by 1 base and J by 4 bases, with 16 bases left in between. The CDR3 extends over 16 amino acids. The V gene's germline CDR1 is TSWWSYY and CDR2 QGS. CDR3 sequence (DNA): TGTGCTCTTGGGGAACCCCGCCCGGGCGACGGCGATAAACTCATCTTT. It codes for CALGEPRPGDGDKLIF.

The chain has TRDV1 and TRDJ1; unclear D gene. The germline V gene encodes CDR1 TSWWSYY and CDR2 QGS. The CDR3 is 15 amino acids. V lost 4 bases and J lost 0, with 12 bases in between. The CDR3: CALGGPGTNTDKLIF. As DNA, the CDR3 is TGTGCTCTTGGGGGTCCTGGAACTAACACCGATAAACTCATCTTT.